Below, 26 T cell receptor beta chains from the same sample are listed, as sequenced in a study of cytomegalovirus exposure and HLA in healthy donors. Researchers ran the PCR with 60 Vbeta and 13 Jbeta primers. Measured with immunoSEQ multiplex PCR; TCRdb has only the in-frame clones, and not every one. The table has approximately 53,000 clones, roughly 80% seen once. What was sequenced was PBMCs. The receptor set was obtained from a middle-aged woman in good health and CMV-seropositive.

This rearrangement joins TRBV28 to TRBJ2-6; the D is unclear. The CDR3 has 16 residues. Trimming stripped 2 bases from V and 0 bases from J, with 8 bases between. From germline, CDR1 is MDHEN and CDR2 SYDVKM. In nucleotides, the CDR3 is TGTGCCAGCAGTTTAGAAACTATCTCTGGGGCCAACGTCCTGACTTTC. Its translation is CASSLETISGANVLTF.

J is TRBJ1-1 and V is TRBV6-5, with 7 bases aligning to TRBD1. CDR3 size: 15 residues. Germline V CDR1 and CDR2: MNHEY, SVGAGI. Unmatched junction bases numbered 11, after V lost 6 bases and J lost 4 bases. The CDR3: CASSQNTGVSTEAFF. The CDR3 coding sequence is TGTGCCAGCAGCCAGAACACAGGGGTGAGCACTGAAGCTTTCTTT.

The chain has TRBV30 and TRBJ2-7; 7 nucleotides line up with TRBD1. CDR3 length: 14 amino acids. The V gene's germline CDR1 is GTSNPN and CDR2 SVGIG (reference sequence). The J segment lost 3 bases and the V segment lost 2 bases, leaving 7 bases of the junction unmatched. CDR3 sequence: CAWSFGRGFYEQYF. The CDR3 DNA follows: TGTGCCTGGAGTTTTGGCAGGGGGTTCTACGAGCAGTACTTC.

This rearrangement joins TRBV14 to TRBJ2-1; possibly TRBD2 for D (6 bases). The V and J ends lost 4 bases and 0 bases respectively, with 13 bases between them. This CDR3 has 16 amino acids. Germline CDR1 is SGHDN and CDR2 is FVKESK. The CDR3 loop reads CASSLVETSSYNEQFF. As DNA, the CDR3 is TGTGCCAGCAGCCTAGTAGAGACTAGCTCCTACAATGAGCAGTTCTTC.

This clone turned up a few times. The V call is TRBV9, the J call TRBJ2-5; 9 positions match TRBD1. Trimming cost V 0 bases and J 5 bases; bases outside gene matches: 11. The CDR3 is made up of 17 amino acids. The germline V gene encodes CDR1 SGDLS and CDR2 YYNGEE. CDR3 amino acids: CASSVAVRGQGQETQYF. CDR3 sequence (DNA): TGTGCCAGCAGCGTAGCCGTAAGGGGACAGGGTCAGGAGACCCAGTACTTC.

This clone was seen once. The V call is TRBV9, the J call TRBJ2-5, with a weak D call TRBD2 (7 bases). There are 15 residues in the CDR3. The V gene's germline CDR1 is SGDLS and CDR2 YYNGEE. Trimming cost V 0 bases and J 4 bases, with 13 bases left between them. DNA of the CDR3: TGTGCCAGCAGCGTAGTTAGGGGGGGGACAGAGACCCAGTACTTC. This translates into CASSVVRGGTETQYF.

CDR3 nucleotides: TGCGCCAGCAGCGTGACAGGGGTCGGGGGCTACGAGCAGTACTTC. Amino acid sequence: CASSVTGVGGYEQYF. The V gene is TRBV5-1, the J gene TRBJ2-7; 8 nucleotides align to TRBD1. CDR1 SGHRS and CDR2 YFSETQ come from the germline V gene. With 4 bases clipped from V and 3 bases from J, the junction kept 9 bases outside the gene matches. CDR3 length: 15 amino acids.

The CDR3 nucleotides read TGTGCCAGCAGTGACTCGAACGGGGGGCCCACAGATACGCAGTATTTT. Protein sequence: CASSDSNGGPTDTQYF. The chain links TRBV6-4 to TRBJ2-3; weak D call: TRBD2 (7 bases). Trimming stripped 0 bases from V and 2 bases from J, with 12 bases between. CDR1 MRHNA and CDR2 SNTAGT come from the germline V gene. This CDR3 has 16 amino acids.

The CDR3 loop reads CASSLAGGYNEQFF. CDR3 sequence (DNA): TGTGCCAGCTCCCTAGCGGGGGGTTACAATGAGCAGTTCTTC. This chain joins TRBV6-5 and TRBJ2-1; 11 positions agree with TRBD2. The CDR3 has 14 residues. The V segment lost 8 bases and the J segment 4 bases; nucleotides outside the gene matches: 4. CDR1 MNHEY and CDR2 SVGAGI come from the germline V gene.

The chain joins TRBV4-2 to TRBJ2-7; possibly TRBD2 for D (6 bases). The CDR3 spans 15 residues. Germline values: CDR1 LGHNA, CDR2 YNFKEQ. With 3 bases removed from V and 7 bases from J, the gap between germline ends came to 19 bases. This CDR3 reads CASSQPGRGGEEQYF. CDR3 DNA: TGTGCCAGCAGCCAGCCGGGACGGGGAGGAGAGGAGCAGTACTTC.

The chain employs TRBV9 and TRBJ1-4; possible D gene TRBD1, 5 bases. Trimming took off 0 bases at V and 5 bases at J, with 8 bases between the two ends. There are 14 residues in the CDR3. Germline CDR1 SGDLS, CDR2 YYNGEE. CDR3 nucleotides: TGTGCCAGCAGCGTAGAGGGGAGGAATGAAAAACTGTTTTTT. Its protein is CASSVEGRNEKLFF.

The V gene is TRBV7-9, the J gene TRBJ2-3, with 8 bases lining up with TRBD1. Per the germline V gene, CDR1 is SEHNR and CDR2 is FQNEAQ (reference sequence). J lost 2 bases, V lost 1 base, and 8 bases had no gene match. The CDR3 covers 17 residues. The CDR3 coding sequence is TGTGCCAGCAGCTTAGGCCGACAGGGGCGCCTCACAGATACGCAGTATTTT. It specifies CASSLGRQGRLTDTQYF.

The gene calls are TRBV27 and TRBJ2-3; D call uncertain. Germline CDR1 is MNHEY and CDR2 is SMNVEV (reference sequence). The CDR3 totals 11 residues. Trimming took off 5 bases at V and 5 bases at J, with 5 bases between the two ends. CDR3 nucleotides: TGTGCCAGCAGTCGAGAAGATACGCAGTATTTT. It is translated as CASSREDTQYF.

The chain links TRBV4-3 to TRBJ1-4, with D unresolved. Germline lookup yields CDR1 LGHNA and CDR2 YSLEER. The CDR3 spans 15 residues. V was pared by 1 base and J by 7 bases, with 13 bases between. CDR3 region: CASSQVGGRTEKLFF. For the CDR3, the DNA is TGCGCCAGCAGCCAAGTAGGAGGGAGGACTGAAAAACTGTTTTTT.

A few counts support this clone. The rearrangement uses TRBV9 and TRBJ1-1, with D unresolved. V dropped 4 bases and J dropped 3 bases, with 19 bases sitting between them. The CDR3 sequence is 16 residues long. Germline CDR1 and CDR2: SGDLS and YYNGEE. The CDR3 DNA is TGTGCCAGCAGCAAAGGTGGTACGACGGGAGACACTGAAGCTTTCTTT. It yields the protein CASSKGGTTGDTEAFF. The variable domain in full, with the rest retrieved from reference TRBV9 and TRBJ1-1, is DSGVTQTPKHLITATGQRVTLRCSPRSGDLSVYWYQQSLDQGLQFLIQYYNGEERAKGNILERFSAQQFPDLHSELNLSSLELGDSALYFCASSKGGTTGDTEAFFGQGTRLTVV.

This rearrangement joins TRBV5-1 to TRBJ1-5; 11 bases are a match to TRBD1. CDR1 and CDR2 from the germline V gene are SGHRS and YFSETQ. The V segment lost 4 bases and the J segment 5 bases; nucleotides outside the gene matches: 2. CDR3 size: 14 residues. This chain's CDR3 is CASSPGQGDQPQHF. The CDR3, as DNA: TGCGCCAGCAGCCCGGGACAGGGGGATCAGCCCCAGCATTTT. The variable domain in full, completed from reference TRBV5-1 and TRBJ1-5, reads KAGVTQTPRYLIKTRGQQVTLSCSPISGHRSVSWYQQTPGQGLQFLFEYFSETQRNKGNFPGRFSGRQFSNSRSEMNVSTLELGDSALYLCASSPGQGDQPQHFGDGTRLSIL.

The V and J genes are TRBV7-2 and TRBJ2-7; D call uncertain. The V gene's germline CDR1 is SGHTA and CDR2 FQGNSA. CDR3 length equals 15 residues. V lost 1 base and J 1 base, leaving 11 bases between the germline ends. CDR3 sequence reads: CASSLERRASYEQYF. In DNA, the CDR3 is TGTGCCAGCAGCTTAGAACGAAGAGCGTCCTACGAGCAGTACTTC.

The CDR3 loop reads CASRYRQVSPNTEAFF. CDR3 coding DNA: TGTGCCAGCAGGTACAGACAGGTCTCCCCGAACACTGAAGCTTTCTTT. The chain is built from TRBV6-5 and TRBJ1-1, with a tentative D call TRBD1 (6 bases). Germline V gene sequence: CDR1 MNHEY, CDR2 SVGAGI. Trimming cost V 6 bases and J 1 base, with 18 bases left between them. This CDR3 is 16 amino acids long.

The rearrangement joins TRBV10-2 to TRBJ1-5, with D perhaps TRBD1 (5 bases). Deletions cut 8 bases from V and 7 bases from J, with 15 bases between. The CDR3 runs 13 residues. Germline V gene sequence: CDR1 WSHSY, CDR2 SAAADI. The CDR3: CASGSGEGQPQHF. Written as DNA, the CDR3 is TGCGCCAGCGGATCGGGGGAAGGGCAGCCCCAGCATTTT.

The CDR3 sequence: CASSEGQRTPQHF. The CDR3 nucleotides are TGTGCCAGCAGTGAGGGACAGCGGACGCCCCAGCATTTT. The V and J genes are TRBV6-1 and TRBJ1-5; 7 nucleotides match TRBD1. The CDR3 has 13 residues. The V and J ends lost 3 bases and 9 bases, in that order; junction bases with no gene match: 5. Per the germline V gene, CDR1 is MNHNS and CDR2 is SASEGT.

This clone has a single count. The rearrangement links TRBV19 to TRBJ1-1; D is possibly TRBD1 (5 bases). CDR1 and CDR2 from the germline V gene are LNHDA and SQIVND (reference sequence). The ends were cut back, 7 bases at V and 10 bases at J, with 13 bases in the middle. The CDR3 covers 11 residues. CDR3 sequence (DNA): TGTGCCAGTATTACACCTGGGGCAGCTTTCTTT. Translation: CASITPGAAFF.

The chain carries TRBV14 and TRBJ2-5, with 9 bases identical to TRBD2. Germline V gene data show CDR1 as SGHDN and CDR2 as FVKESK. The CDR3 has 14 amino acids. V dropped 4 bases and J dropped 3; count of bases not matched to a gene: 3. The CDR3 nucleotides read TGTGCCAGCAGCCGCGGGGGGGAGGAAGAGACCCAGTACTTC. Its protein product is CASSRGGEEETQYF.

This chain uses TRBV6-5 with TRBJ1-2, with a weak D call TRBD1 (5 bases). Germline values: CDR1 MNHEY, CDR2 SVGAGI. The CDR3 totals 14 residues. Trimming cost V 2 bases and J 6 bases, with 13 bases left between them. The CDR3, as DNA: TGTGCCAGCAGTTACCGGCAGGGATGGAATGGCTACACCTTC. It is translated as CASSYRQGWNGYTF.

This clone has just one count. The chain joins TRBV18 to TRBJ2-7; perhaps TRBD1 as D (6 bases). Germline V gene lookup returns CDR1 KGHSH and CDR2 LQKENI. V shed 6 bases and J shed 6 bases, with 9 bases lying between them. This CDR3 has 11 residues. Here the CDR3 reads CASSQQGEQYF. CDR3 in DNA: TGTGCCAGCTCCCAACAGGGCGAGCAGTACTTC.

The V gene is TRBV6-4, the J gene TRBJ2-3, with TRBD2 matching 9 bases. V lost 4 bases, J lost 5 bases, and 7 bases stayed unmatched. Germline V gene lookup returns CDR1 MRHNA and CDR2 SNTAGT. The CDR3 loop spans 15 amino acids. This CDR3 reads CASSVVAGAGDTQYF. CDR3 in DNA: TGTGCCAGCAGTGTGGTAGCGGGGGCCGGAGATACGCAGTATTTT.

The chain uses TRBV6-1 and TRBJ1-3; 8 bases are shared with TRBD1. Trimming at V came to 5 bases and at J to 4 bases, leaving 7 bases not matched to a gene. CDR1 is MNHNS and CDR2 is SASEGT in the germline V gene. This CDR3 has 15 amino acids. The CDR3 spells CASSTSGTGGNTIYF. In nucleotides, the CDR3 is TGTGCCAGCAGTACTTCCGGGACAGGAGGAAACACCATATATTTT.